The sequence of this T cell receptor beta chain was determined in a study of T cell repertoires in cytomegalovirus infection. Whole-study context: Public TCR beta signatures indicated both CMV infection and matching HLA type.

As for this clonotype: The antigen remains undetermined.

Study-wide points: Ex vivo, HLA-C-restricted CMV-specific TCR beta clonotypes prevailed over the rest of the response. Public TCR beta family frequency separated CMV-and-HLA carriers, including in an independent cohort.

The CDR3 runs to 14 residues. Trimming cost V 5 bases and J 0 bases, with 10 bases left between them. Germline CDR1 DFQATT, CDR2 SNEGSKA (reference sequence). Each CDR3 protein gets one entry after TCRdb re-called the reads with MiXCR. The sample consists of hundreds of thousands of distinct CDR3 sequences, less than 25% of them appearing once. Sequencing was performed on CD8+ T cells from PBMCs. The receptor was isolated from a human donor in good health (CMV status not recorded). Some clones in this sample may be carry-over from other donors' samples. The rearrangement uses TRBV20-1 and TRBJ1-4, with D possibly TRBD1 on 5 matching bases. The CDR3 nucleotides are TGCAGTGCTGAGAGAGGGGCAACTAATGAAAAACTGTTTTTT. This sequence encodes CSAERGATNEKLFF.